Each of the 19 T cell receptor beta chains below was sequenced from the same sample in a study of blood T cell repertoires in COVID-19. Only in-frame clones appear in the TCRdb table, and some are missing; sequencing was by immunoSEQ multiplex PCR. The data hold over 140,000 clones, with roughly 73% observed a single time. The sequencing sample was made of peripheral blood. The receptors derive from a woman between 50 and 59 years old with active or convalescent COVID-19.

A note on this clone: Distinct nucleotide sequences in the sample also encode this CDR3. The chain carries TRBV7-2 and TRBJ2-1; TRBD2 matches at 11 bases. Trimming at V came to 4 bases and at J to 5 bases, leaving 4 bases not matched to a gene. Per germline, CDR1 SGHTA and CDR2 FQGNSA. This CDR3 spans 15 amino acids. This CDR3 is CASSSRLAGNNEQFF. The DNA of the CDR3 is TGTGCCAGCAGCTCTAGACTAGCGGGGAACAATGAGCAGTTCTTC. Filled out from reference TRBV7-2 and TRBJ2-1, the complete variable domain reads GAGVSQSPSNKVTEKGKDVELRCDPISGHTALYWYRQSLGQGLEFLIYFQGNSAPDKSGLPSDRFSAERTGGSVSTLTIQRTQQEDSAVYLCASSSRLAGNNEQFFGPGTRLTVL.

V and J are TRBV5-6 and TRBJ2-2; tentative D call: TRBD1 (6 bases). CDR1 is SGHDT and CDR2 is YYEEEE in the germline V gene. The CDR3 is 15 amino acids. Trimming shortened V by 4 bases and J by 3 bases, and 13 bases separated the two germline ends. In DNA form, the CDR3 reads TGTGCCAGCAGCCCCGACAGGCTGGACACCGGGGAGCTGTTTTTT. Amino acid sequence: CASSPDRLDTGELFF.

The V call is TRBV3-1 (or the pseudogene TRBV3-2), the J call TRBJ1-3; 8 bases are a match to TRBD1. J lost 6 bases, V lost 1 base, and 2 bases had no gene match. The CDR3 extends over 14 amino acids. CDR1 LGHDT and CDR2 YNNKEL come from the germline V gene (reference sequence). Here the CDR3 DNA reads TGTGCCAGCAGCCAAGGCAGGGGGCTAAACACCATATATTTT. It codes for CASSQGRGLNTIYF.

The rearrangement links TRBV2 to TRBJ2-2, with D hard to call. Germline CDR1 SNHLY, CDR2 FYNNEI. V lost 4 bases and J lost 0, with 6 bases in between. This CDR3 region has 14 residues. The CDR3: CASSGLANTGELFF. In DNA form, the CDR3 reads TGTGCCAGCAGTGGACTGGCGAACACCGGGGAGCTGTTTTTT.

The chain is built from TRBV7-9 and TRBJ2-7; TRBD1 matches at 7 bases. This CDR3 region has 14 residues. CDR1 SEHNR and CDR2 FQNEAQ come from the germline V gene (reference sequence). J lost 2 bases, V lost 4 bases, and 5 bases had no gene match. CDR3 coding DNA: TGTGCCAGCAGCTCGGGGACAGTGACCTACGAGCAGTACTTC. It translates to CASSSGTVTYEQYF.

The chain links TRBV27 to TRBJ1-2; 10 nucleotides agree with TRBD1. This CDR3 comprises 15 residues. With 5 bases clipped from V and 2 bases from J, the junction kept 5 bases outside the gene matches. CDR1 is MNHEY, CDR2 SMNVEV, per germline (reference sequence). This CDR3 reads CASSATGGGNYGYTF. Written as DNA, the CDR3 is TGTGCCAGCAGTGCGACAGGGGGCGGAAACTATGGCTACACCTTC.

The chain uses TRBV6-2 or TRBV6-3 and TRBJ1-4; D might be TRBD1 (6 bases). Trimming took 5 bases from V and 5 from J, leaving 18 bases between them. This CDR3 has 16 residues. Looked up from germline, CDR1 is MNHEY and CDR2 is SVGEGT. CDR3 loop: CASSPRSRGPNEKLFF. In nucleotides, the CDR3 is TGTGCCAGCAGTCCCCGTAGCAGGGGCCCAAATGAAAAACTGTTTTTT.

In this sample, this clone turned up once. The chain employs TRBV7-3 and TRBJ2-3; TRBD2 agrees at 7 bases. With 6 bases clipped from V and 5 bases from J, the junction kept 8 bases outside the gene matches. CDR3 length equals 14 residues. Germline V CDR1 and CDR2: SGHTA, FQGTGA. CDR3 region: CASSFSGARDTQYF. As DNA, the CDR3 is TGTGCCAGCAGTTTCAGCGGGGCCAGAGATACGCAGTATTTT.

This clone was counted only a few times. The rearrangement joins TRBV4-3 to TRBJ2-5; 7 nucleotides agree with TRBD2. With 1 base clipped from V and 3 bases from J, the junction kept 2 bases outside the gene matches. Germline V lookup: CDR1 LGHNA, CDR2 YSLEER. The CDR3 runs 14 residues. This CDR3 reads CASSQGLAEETQYF. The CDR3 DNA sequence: TGCGCCAGCAGCCAAGGACTAGCAGAAGAGACCCAGTACTTC.

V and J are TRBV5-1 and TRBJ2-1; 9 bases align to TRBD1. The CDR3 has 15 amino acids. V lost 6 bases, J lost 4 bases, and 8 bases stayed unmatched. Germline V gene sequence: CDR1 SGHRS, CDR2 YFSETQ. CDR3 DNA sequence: TGCGCCAGCACCTATCCCGGGACAGGGTACAATGAGCAGTTCTTC. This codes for CASTYPGTGYNEQFF.

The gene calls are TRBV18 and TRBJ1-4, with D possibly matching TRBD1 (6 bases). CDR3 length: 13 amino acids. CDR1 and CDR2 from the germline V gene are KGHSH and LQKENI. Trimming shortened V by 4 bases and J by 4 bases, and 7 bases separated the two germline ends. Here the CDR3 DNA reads TGTGCCAGCTCACAAGGGGGTAATGAAAAACTGTTTTTT. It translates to CASSQGGNEKLFF. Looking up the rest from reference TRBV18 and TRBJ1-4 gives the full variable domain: NAGVMQNPRHLVRRRGQEARLRCSPMKGHSHVYWYRQLPEEGLKFMVYLQKENIIDESGMPKERFSAEFPKEGPSILRIQQVVRGDSAAYFCASSQGGNEKLFFGSGTQLSVL.

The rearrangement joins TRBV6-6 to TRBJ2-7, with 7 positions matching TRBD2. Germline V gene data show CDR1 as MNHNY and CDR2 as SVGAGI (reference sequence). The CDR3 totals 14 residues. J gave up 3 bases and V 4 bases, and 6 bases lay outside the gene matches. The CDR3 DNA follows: TGTGCCAGCAGTTCCTCGACTAGCAGCTACGAGCAGTACTTC. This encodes CASSSSTSSYEQYF.

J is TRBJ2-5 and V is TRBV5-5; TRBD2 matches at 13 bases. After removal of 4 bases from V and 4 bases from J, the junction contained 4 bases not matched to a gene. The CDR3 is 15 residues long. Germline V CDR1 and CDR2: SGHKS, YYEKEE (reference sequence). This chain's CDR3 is CASSTGTSGIETQYF. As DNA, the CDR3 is TGTGCCAGCAGCACCGGGACTAGCGGGATAGAGACCCAGTACTTC.

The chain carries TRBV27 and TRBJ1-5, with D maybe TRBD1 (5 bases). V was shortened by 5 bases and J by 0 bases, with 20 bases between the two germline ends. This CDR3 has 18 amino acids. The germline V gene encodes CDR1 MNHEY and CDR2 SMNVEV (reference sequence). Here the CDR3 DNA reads TGTGCCAGCAGTCCCGCCCAGGGTACTTACAATAGCAATCAGCCCCAGCATTTT. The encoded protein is CASSPAQGTYNSNQPQHF.

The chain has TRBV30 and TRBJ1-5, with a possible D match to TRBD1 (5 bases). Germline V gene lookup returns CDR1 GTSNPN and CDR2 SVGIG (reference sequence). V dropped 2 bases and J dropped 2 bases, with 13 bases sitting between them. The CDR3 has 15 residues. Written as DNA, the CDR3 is TGTGCCTGGAGTCCCGACAGTGGGGGCAATCAGCCCCAGCATTTT. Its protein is CAWSPDSGGNQPQHF.

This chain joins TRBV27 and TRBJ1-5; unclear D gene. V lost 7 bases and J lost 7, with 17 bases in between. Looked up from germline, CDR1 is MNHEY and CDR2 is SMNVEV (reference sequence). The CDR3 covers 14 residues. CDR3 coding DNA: TGTGCCAGCACCAGCGCCGCGGGCGGACAGCCCCAGCATTTT. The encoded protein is CASTSAAGGQPQHF.

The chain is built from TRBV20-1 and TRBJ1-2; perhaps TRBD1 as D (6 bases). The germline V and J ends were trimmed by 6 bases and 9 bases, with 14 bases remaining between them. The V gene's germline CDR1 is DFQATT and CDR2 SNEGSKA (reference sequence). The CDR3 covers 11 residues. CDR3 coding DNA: TGCAGTGCAGACCCCAGGGGAAGCTACACCTTC. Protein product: CSADPRGSYTF.

CDR3 DNA sequence: TGTGCCAGTGACACAGGGGCGTCTAACTATGGCTACACCTTC. It specifies CASDTGASNYGYTF. V and J are TRBV19 and TRBJ1-2; 7 positions agree with TRBD1. Losses at the gene ends were 8 bases for V and 0 bases for J; bases not matched to a gene: 6. The CDR3 covers 14 residues. Germline CDR1 reads LNHDA; CDR2 reads SQIVND (reference sequence).

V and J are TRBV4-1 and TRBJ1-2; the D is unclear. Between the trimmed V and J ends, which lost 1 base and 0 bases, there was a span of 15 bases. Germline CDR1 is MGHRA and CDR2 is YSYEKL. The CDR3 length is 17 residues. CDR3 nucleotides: TGCGCCAGCAGCCAAGGGGTTATAGACACCGCTAACTATGGCTACACCTTC. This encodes CASSQGVIDTANYGYTF.